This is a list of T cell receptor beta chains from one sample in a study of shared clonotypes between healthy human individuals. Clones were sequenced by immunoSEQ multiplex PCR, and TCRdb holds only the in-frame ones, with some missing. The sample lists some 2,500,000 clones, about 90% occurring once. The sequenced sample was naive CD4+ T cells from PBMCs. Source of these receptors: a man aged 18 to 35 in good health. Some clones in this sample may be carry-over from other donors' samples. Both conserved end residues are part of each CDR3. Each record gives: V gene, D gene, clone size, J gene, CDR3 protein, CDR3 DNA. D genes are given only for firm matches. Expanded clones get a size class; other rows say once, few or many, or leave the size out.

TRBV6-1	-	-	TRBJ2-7	CATGTNEQYF	TGTGCCACCGGAACTAACGAGCAGTACTTC
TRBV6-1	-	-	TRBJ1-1	CASRVLNTEAFF	TGTGCCAGCAGGGTCCTGAACACTGAAGCTTTCTTT
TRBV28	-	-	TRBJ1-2	CASSFLSRGYTF	TGTGCCAGCAGTTTCCTCTCGCGGGGCTACACCTTC
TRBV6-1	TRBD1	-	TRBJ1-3	CASSPRQGSGNTIYF	TGTGCCAGCAGTCCCCGACAGGGCTCTGGAAACACCATATATTTT
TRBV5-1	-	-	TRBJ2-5	CASSPVGGQETQYF	TGCGCCAGCAGCCCCGTGGGGGGACAAGAGACCCAGTACTTC
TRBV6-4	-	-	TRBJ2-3	CASSESGGQRWQYF	TGTGCCAGCAGTGAATCCGGGGGCCAGCGGTGGCAGTATTTT
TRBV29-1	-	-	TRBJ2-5	CSVVGQETQYF	TGCAGCGTTGTAGGTCAAGAGACCCAGTACTTC
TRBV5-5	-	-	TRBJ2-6	CASSLVGSGANVLTF	TGTGCCAGCAGCTTGGTTGGCTCTGGGGCCAACGTCCTGACTTTC
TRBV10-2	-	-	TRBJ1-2	CASTQDQRYGYTF	TGCGCCAGCACCCAAGACCAGCGCTATGGCTACACCTTC
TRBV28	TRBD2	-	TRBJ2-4	CASSLGGGVPNIQYF	TGTGCCAGCAGTTTGGGCGGGGGGGTTCCAAACATTCAGTACTTC
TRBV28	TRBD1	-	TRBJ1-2	CASSRPGQVFDGYGYTF	TGTGCCAGCAGTCGTCCGGGACAGGTTTTTGATGGCTATGGCTACACCTTC
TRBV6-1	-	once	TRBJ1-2	CASSGPWGPPQGYTF	TGTGCCAGCAGTGGCCCGTGGGGCCCTCCTCAGGGCTACACCTTC
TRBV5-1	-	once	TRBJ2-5	CASSPGPDVQETQYF	TGCGCCAGCAGCCCGGGTCCAGACGTCCAAGAGACCCAGTACTTC
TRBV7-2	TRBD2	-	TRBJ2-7	CASSVPGLAVEQYF	TGTGCCAGCAGCGTCCCGGGACTAGCGGTCGAGCAGTACTTC
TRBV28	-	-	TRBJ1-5	CASNPADVQGGDNQPQHF	TGTGCCAGCAACCCTGCAGATGTACAGGGTGGGGACAATCAGCCCCAGCATTTT
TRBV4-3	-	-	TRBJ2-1	CASSQESGLSYNEQFF	TGCGCCAGCAGCCAAGAATCAGGGCTATCGTACAATGAGCAGTTCTTC
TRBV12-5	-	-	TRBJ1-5	CASGLPIDQPQHF	TGTGCTAGTGGTTTGCCGATCGATCAGCCCCAGCATTTT
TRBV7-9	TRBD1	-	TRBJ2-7	CASSLTGDSSYEQYF	TGTGCCAGCAGCCTGACAGGGGACAGCTCCTACGAGCAGTACTTC
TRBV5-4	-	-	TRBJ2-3	CASRLTSTDTQYF	TGTGCCAGTAGGTTAACTAGCACAGATACGCAGTATTTT
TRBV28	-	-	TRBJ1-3	CASSLYRGTSSGNTIYF	TGTGCCAGCAGTTTATACCGCGGGACTAGCTCTGGAAACACCATATATTTT
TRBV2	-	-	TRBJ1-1	CASSPRLARTEAFF	TGTGCCAGCAGCCCCAGATTGGCCAGGACTGAAGCTTTCTTT
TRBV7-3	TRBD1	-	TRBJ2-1	CASSQDRGSYNEQFF	TGTGCCAGCAGCCAAGACAGGGGATCCTACAATGAGCAGTTCTTC
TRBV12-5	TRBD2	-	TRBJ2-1	CASGLVGWEGEQFF	TGTGCTAGTGGTTTGGTAGGGTGGGAGGGTGAGCAGTTCTTC
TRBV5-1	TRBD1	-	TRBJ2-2	CASRGQVSNTGELFF	TGCGCCAGCAGGGGACAGGTGTCGAACACCGGGGAGCTGTTTTTT
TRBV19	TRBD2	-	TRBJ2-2	CASSIGSSGTNTGELFF	TGTGCCAGTAGTATCGGGTCTAGCGGTACGAACACCGGGGAGCTGTTTTTT
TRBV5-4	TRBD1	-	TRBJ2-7	CASSPGTGFYEQYF	TGTGCCAGCAGCCCGGGGACAGGGTTCTACGAGCAGTACTTC
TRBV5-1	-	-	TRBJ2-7	CASSLAAGSSYEQYF	TGCGCCAGCAGCTTGGCAGCCGGGAGCTCCTACGAGCAGTACTTC
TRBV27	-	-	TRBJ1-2	CASSPRPRVGYGYTF	TGTGCCAGCAGCCCTAGGCCCAGGGTCGGGTATGGCTACACCTTC
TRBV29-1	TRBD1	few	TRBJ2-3	CSVDGRGTDTQYF	TGCAGCGTCGACGGCAGGGGGACAGATACGCAGTATTTT
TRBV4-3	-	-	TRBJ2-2	CASSQENTGELFF	TGCGCCAGCAGCCAAGAGAACACCGGGGAGCTGTTTTTT
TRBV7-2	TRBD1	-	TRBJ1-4	CASSLVWAGGGEKLFF	TGTGCCAGCAGCTTAGTCTGGGCAGGGGGTGGCGAAAAACTGTTTTTT